This T cell receptor (beta chain) is from a study of cytomegalovirus exposure and HLA in healthy donors. Study results and limitations: What TCR beta sequences reportedly achieved was accurate prediction of HLA-A and HLA-B alleles in most subjects. There were reportedly fewer N-insertions in an Asian-associated ancestry cluster than the roughly 700-donor mean, in a later analysis.

About this clone itself: Its matching antigen is unknown.

Looked up from germline, CDR1 is SGHTA and CDR2 is FQGNSA. The V gene end was trimmed by 5 bases and the J gene end by 10 bases; junction bases not matched to a gene: 9. The CDR3 sequence is 14 residues long. The primer mix had 60 Vbeta and 13 Jbeta primers. Libraries were prepared by immunoSEQ multiplex PCR; TCRdb keeps only in-frame clonotypes and omits some of them. Here the sample spans 100,000 to 150,000 clones, under 90% being singletons. The sequenced sample consisted of PBMCs. The chain links TRBV7-2 to TRBJ1-4, with 8 positions matching TRBD1. The TCR originated in a woman aged 40 to 55 in good health and CMV-seronegative. The CDR3 DNA reads as TGTGCCAGCAGCCCGGGACAGGCGGAAGGAAAACTGTTTTTT. This codes for CASSPGQAEGKLFF.